This paragraph reports one TCR beta chain. Living in under 30 US areas, the participants were between roughly 18 and 89 years of age. The data derive from a study of blood T cell repertoires in COVID-19. Per the original methods: Reference gene primers were amplified, and this amplification served to estimate nucleated cell counts. The assay was immunoSEQ multiplex PCR, and TCRdb's table has in-frame clones only and misses some. The V and J calls and the clone size are those of that table, but D and trimming were determined from the DNA. The table records around 250,000 clones, 80% to 90% of them present only once. Deletions cut 0 bases from V and 4 bases from J, with 10 bases between. The CDR3 covers 15 residues. Germline assignment: CDR1 SGDLS and CDR2 YYNGEE.

V usage is TRBV9 and J usage is TRBJ2-2, with TRBD2 as a possible D gene (5 bases). This receptor was obtained from a woman in her twenties or thirties with acute COVID-19. The sequenced sample consisted of PBMCs or T cells enriched from blood (not recorded which). Written as DNA, the CDR3 is TGTGCCAGCAGCGTAGGCGGACTCGGCACCGGGGAGCTGTTTTTT. Protein sequence: CASSVGGLGTGELFF. The whole variable domain, filled in from reference TRBV9 and TRBJ2-2, reads DSGVTQTPKHLITATGQRVTLRCSPRSGDLSVYWYQQSLDQGLQFLIQYYNGEERAKGNILERFSAQQFPDLHSELNLSSLELGDSALYFCASSVGGLGTGELFFGEGSRLTVL.